Shown below are 8 T cell receptor beta chains from a single sample sequenced in a study of CD4 and CD8 cells across lung adenocarcinoma regions. TCRdb passed the PCR reads through MiXCR, listing each CDR3 protein once. The sample lists about 6,500 distinct CDR3 sequences, 51% occurring once. Sequenced material: CD4+ T cells from the center of a lung tumor. These receptors were taken from a female donor with lung adenocarcinoma. The CD4 and CD8 labels of this study may be unreliable.

V gene TRBV7-2 combines with J gene TRBJ2-1, with TRBD2 matching over 12 bases. CDR3 length: 16 amino acids. The V and J ends lost 5 bases and 7 bases, in that order; junction bases with no gene match: 9. CDR1 is SGHTA and CDR2 is FQGNSA in the germline V gene. The CDR3 DNA is TGTGCCAGCAGCCGATCTAGCGGGGGGGCCGTAAATGAGCAGTTCTTC. Residues: CASSRSSGGAVNEQFF.

The chain combines TRBV7-2 with TRBJ1-1; 7 bases fit TRBD1. CDR3 length: 15 amino acids. The germline V gene has CDR1 SGHTA and CDR2 FQGNSA. The V segment lost 5 bases and the J segment 0 bases; nucleotides outside the gene matches: 6. CDR3 sequence (DNA): TGTGCCAGCAGCGCCCGACAGGGCATGAACACTGAAGCTTTCTTT. The encoded protein is CASSARQGMNTEAFF.

In its sample, this clonotype was seen a few times. This chain links TRBV11-2 with TRBJ2-1; 7 bases line up with TRBD2. Trimming removed 0 bases from V and 1 base from J; junction bases left unmatched: 9. The CDR3 is 18 residues long. Germline V CDR1 and CDR2: SGHAT, FQNNGV. The DNA of the CDR3 is TGTGCCAGCAGCTTAGAGATGGGACTACCGGGGTCCTACAATGAGCAGTTCTTC. Amino acids: CASSLEMGLPGSYNEQFF. Supplemented by reference TRBV11-2 and TRBJ2-1, the full variable domain reads EAGVAQSPRYKIIEKRQSVAFWCNPISGHATLYWYQQILGQGPKLLIQFQNNGVVDDSQLPKDRFSAERLKGVDSTLKIQPAKLEDSAVYLCASSLEMGLPGSYNEQFFGPGTRLTVL.

J is TRBJ2-6 and V is TRBV11-3; 9 bases match TRBD2. J gave up 4 bases and V 0 bases, and 10 bases lay outside the gene matches. The CDR3 extends over 19 amino acids. Germline values: CDR1 SGHNT, CDR2 YENEEA. This CDR3 reads CASSLDLASGTSGANVLTF. The CDR3 nucleotides read TGTGCCAGCAGCTTAGATCTGGCTAGCGGGACCTCCGGGGCCAACGTCCTGACTTTC.

On this clonotype itself: The junction departs from the called germline gene at one end, perhaps through a read error. The CDR3 sequence is CGSQRVRNNAQFF. The CDR3 DNA sequence: TGTGGCAGTCAGCGGGTGCGCAACAATGCGCAGTTCTTC. This rearrangement joins TRBV6-1 to TRBJ2-1; the D gene is possibly TRBD2 (6 bases). Germline loops: CDR1 MNHNS, CDR2 SASEGT. The CDR3 runs 13 residues.

This rearrangement joins TRBV6-1 to TRBJ2-1, with 7 positions matching TRBD1. The junction had 8 bases not matched to a gene; V was cut back by 8 bases and J by 7 bases. This CDR3 spans 13 amino acids. From germline, CDR1 is MNHNS and CDR2 SASEGT. In DNA form, the CDR3 reads TGTGCCAGCCGACGACAGGGTGGGAATGAGCAGTTCTTC. Residues: CASRRQGGNEQFF.

By sample fraction, this clonotype is medium-sized. The rearrangement joins TRBV24-1 to TRBJ2-5; possible D gene TRBD1, 5 bases. With 0 bases removed from V and 2 bases from J, the gap between germline ends came to 9 bases. The CDR3 totals 15 residues. Germline-derived CDR1 and CDR2 are KGHDR and SFDVKD. CDR3 bases: TGTGCCACCAGTGATTTGCAGGGCTCTCAAGAGACCCAGTACTTC. Encoded protein: CATSDLQGSQETQYF.

Sample share makes this clonotype medium-sized. This chain connects TRBV6-9 to TRBJ2-7; tentatively, D is TRBD2 (6 bases). CDR3 length: 13 amino acids. The V end was cut by 7 bases, the J end by 1 base, with 11 bases between. Germline V gene lookup returns CDR1 MNHGY and CDR2 SVAAGI. The CDR3 is CASNPGRSYEQYF. DNA of the CDR3: TGTGCCAGCAATCCGGGGAGGTCCTACGAGCAGTACTTC.